A selection of T cell receptor beta chains follows, all from one sample in a study of T cell responses to AZD1222 COVID-19 vaccine. Assay: immunoSEQ multiplex PCR; the TCRdb copy retains only in-frame clones and omits some. This table has 150,000 to 200,000 clones, approximately 93% appearing once. Specimen: peripheral blood, collected on day 0 of AZD1222 vaccination. Receptors were obtained from an adult in good health. The CDR3 runs from the conserved cysteine through the conserved F or W. The D gene is left open where the match is weak. Some rows mark clone size as missing; the rest say once, few, many or name a class of expanded clone.

size	D	V	J	CDR3	DNA
-	-	TRBV14	TRBJ2-5	CASSQAGWGETQYF	TGTGCCAGCAGCCAAGCGGGGTGGGGAGAGACCCAGTACTTC
-	TRBD1	TRBV10-2	TRBJ1-5	CASKAGTANQPQHF	TGCGCCAGCAAGGCCGGGACAGCCAATCAGCCCCAGCATTTT
-	TRBD1	TRBV6-5	TRBJ1-1	CASSKRSGGAGNRF	TGTGCCAGCAGTAAGCGATCAGGGGGCGCGGGGAATAGGTTT
-	TRBD1	TRBV15	TRBJ2-7	CATSPLDRGTYEQYF	TGTGCCACCTCGCCCTTGGACAGGGGAACCTACGAGCAGTACTTC
-	-	TRBV12-3/TRBV12-4	TRBJ1-1	CASSFHGGTEAFF	TGTGCCAGCAGTTTTCATGGGGGGACTGAAGCTTTCTTT
-	TRBD1	TRBV6-5	TRBJ1-4	CASRDGQVDEKLFF	TGTGCCAGCAGAGACGGACAGGTTGATGAAAAACTGTTTTTT
-	TRBD2	TRBV5-5	TRBJ2-1	CASSRGLAGNEQFF	TGTGCCAGCAGCCGCGGACTAGCTGGCAATGAGCAGTTCTTC
once	-	TRBV7-6	TRBJ2-3	CASSLVELASTDTQYF	TGTGCCAGCAGCTTAGTTGAGCTAGCGAGCACAGATACGCAGTATTTT
-	-	TRBV4-1	TRBJ1-2	CASSQASPFGGYTF	TGCGCCAGCAGCCAGGCAAGCCCATTCGGCGGCTACACCTTC
-	TRBD1	TRBV6-5	TRBJ1-1	CASRETGNMNTEAFF	TGTGCCAGCAGAGAGACAGGGAACATGAACACTGAAGCTTTCTTT
-	TRBD2	TRBV7-2	TRBJ2-2	CASPAGGRVTGELFF	TGTGCCAGCCCAGCGGGGGGGCGGGTCACCGGGGAGCTGTTTTTT
-	-	TRBV3-1/TRBV3-2	TRBJ1-1	CASSPGTNTEAFF	TGTGCCAGCAGCCCCGGGACCAACACTGAAGCTTTCTTT
-	-	TRBV6-4	TRBJ1-2	CASSDSGAFNYGYTF	TGTGCCAGCAGTGACTCTGGGGCCTTTAACTATGGCTACACCTTC
-	TRBD2	TRBV19	TRBJ2-1	CASRVLAGVSEQFF	TGTGCCAGTAGGGTACTAGCGGGAGTAAGTGAGCAGTTCTTC
-	-	TRBV3-1/TRBV3-2	TRBJ1-2	CASSQTLYGYTF	TGTGCCAGCAGTCAGACCCTCTATGGCTACACCTTC
-	TRBD2	TRBV27	TRBJ2-1	CASSLSRLAGDYNEQFF	TGTGCCAGCAGTTTATCGAGACTAGCGGGGGACTACAATGAGCAGTTCTTC
-	-	TRBV2	TRBJ1-4	CASSAGYEKLFF	TGTGCCAGCAGTGCGGGATATGAAAAACTGTTTTTT
-	TRBD1	TRBV19	TRBJ2-2	CASSPPWTGDDTGELFF	TGTGCCAGTAGTCCCCCTTGGACAGGGGACGACACCGGGGAGCTGTTTTTT
-	-	TRBV7-9	TRBJ1-3	CASSAQGHAGNTIYF	TGTGCCAGCAGCGCCCAAGGCCATGCTGGAAACACCATATATTTT
-	TRBD1	TRBV19	TRBJ1-1	CASSRLTPGGRTEAFF	TGTGCCAGTAGTCGCCTCACCCCAGGGGGCAGGACTGAAGCTTTCTTT
-	-	TRBV6-5	TRBJ2-2	CASALLHTGELFF	TGTGCCAGCGCTCTACTGCACACCGGGGAGCTGTTTTTT
-	TRBD2	TRBV19	TRBJ2-1	CASSNSAGWPGTSGRTEQFF	TGTGCCAGTAGTAACAGTGCAGGGTGGCCCGGGACTAGCGGGAGAACTGAGCAGTTCTTC
-	-	TRBV14	TRBJ1-2	CASSDSANYGYTF	TGTGCCAGCAGCGATAGCGCCAACTATGGCTACACCTTC
-	-	TRBV12-3/TRBV12-4	TRBJ2-1	CASSSLTREQFF	TGTGCCAGCAGTTCCCTTACGCGGGAGCAGTTCTTC